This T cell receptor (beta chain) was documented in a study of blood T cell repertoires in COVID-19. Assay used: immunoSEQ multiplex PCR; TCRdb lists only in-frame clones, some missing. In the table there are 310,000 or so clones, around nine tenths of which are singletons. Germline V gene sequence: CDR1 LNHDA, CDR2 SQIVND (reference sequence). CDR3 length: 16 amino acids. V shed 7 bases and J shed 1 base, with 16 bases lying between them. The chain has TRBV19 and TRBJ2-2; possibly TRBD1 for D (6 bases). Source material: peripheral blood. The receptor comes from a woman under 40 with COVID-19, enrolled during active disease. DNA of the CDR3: TGTGCCAGTATCACTCTGGGGACAATGAACACCGGGGAGCTGTTTTTT. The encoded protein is CASITLGTMNTGELFF.